Sequencing of this T cell receptor beta chain was carried out in a study of blood T cell repertoires in COVID-19. Some clones are missing from TCRdb's copy, which holds only in-frame ones; the method was immunoSEQ multiplex PCR. The sample shows about 210,000 clones, 87% of them seen only once. Per the germline V gene, CDR1 is SGHRS and CDR2 is YFSETQ. The CDR3 length is 16 residues. The V segment lost 4 bases and the J segment 4 bases; nucleotides outside the gene matches: 12. Clinical history reported by participants formed the basis on which cohorts were assigned. The sample taken for sequencing was PBMCs or T cells enriched from blood (not recorded which). The chain couples TRBV5-1 to TRBJ2-5; 8 positions agree with TRBD2. The receptor was derived from a man aged 18 to 29 with acute COVID-19. The CDR3 here is CASSELAGGGGETQYF. CDR3 bases: TGCGCCAGCAGCGAACTCGCGGGGGGCGGGGGAGAGACCCAGTACTTC. Based on the CDR3 plus reference TRBV5-1 and TRBJ2-5, the full variable domain is KAGVTQTPRYLIKTRGQQVTLSCSPISGHRSVSWYQQTPGQGLQFLFEYFSETQRNKGNFPGRFSGRQFSNSRSEMNVSTLELGDSALYLCASSELAGGGGETQYFGPGTRLLVL.